This TCR beta chain is from a study of blood T cells in healthy people across ages. A single count supports this clonotype. Sequence at one end of the junction differs from germline and may be a read error. Combining a sample-barcoded 5' primer with a J-beta primer mix, a second PCR ran for about 7 to 11 cycles. All cDNA molecules were each tagged by a template-switch adaptor with 12 random nucleotides. Paired-end reads containing CDR3 totaled no fewer than 3 million for each sample. Each CDR3 protein is one row after TCRdb ran MiXCR on the 5' RACE reads. The repertoire holds roughly 1,700,000 distinct CDR3 sequences, with roughly 27% as singletons. The source material was blood. The origin of this receptor is a woman aged 25 to 39 in good health.

Here the CDR3 DNA reads TGCAGTGCTAACCCTAGCGGGAGTGCTGAGCGGTTCTTC. This encodes CSANPSGSAERFF. This rearrangement joins TRBV20-1 to TRBJ2-1; 10 bases are a match to TRBD2. The germline V gene encodes CDR1 DFQATT and CDR2 SNEGSKA (reference sequence). CDR3 length equals 13 residues.